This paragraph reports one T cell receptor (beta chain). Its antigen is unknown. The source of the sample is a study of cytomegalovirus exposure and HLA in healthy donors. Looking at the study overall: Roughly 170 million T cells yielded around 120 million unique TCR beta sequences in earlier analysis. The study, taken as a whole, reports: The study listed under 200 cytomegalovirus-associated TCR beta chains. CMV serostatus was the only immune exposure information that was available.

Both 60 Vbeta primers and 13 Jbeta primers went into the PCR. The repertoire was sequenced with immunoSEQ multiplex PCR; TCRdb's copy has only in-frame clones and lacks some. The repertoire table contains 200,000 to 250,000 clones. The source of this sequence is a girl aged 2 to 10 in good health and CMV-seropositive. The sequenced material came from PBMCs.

CDR3 sequence reads: CASQGFTNQPQHF. CDR3 coding DNA: TGTGCCAGCCAGGGGTTCACCAATCAGCCCCAGCATTTT. The V call is TRBV28, the J call TRBJ1-5, with D perhaps matching TRBD1 (6 bases). In germline, CDR1 is MDHEN, CDR2 SYDVKM. This CDR3 contains 13 residues. Deletions cut 8 bases from V and 3 bases from J, with 11 bases between.